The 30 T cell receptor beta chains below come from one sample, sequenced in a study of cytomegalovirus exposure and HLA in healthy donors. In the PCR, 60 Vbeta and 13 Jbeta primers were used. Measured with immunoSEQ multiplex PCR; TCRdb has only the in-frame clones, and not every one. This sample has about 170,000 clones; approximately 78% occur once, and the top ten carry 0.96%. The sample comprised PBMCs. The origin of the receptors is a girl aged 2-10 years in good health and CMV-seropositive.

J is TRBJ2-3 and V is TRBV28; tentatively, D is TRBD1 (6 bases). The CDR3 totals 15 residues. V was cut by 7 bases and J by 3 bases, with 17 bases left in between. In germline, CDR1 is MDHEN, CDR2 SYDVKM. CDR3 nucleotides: TGTGCCAGCAACTCGCCCCAGGGGCAAACAGATACGCAGTATTTT. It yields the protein CASNSPQGQTDTQYF.

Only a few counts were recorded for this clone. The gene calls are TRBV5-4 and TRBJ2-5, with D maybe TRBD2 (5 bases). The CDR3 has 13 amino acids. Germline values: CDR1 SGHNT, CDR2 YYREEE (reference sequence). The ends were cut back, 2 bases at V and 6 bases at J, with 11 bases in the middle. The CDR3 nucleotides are TGTGCCAGCAGCTTACGGGATGGGAAGACCCAGTACTTC. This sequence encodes CASSLRDGKTQYF.

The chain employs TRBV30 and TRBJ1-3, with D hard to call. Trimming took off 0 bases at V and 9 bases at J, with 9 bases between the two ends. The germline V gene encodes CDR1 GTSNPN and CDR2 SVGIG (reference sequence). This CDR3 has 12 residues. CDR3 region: CAWSVLGATIYF. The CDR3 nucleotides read TGTGCCTGGAGTGTACTCGGAGCCACCATATATTTT.

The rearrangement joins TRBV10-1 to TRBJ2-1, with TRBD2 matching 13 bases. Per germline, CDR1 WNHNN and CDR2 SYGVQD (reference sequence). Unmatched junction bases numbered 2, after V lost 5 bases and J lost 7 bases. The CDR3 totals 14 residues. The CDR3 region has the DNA TGCGCCAGCAGTCGGACTAGCGGGAGAAATGAGCAGTTCTTC. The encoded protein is CASSRTSGRNEQFF.

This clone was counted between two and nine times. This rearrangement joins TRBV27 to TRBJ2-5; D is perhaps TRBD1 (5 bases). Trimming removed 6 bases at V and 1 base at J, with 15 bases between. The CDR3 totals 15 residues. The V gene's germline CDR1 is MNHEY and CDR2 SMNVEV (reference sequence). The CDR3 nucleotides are TGTGCCAGCAGCCCCGCAGGGCACCGCCAAGAGACCCAGTACTTC. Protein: CASSPAGHRQETQYF.

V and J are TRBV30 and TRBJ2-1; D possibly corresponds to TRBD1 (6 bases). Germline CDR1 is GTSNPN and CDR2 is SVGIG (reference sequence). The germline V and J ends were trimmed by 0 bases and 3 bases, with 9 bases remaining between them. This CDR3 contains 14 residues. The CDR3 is CAWSVGAGYNEQFF. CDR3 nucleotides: TGTGCCTGGAGTGTGGGGGCCGGCTACAATGAGCAGTTCTTC.

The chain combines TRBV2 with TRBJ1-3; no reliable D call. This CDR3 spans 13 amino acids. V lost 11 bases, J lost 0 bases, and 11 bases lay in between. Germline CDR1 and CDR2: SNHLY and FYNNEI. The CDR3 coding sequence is TGTGCCGGTAAACGCAGCTCTGGAAACACCATATATTTT. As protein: CAGKRSSGNTIYF.

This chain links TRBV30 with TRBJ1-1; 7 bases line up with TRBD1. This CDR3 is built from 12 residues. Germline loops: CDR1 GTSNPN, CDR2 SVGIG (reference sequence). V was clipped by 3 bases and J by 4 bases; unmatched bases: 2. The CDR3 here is CAWRQGGTEAFF. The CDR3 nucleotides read TGTGCCTGGAGGCAGGGGGGCACTGAAGCTTTCTTT.

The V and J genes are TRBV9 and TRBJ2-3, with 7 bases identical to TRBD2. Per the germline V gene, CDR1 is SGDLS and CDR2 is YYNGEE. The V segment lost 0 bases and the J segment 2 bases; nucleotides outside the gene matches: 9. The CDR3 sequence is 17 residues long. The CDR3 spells CASSVDSRERLTDTQYF. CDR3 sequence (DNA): TGTGCCAGCAGCGTAGATTCGCGGGAGAGGCTCACAGATACGCAGTATTTT.

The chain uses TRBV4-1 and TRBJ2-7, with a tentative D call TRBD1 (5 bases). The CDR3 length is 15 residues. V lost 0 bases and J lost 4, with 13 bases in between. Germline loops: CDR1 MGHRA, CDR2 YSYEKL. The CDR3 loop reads CASSQEYGHIYEQYF. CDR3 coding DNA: TGCGCCAGCAGCCAAGAGTACGGACATATATACGAGCAGTACTTC.

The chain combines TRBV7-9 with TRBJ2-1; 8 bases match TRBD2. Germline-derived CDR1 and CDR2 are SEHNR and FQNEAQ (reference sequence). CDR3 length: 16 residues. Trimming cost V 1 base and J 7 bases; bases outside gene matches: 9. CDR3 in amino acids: CASSLDAGRGENEQFF. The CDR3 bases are TGTGCCAGCAGCTTAGACGCCGGGAGGGGGGAAAATGAGCAGTTCTTC.

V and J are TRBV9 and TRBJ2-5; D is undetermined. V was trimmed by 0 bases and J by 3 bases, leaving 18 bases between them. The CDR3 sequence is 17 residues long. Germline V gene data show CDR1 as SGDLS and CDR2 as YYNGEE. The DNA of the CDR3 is TGTGCCAGCAGCGTAGGACCCTTTATCCGACTGGAAGAGACCCAGTACTTC. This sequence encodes CASSVGPFIRLEETQYF.

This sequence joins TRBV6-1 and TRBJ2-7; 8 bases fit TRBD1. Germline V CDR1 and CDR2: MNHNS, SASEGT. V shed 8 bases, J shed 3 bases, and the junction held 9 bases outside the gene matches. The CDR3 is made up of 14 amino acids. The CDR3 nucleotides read TGTGCCAGCTACAGGGGGGACTCCGGCTACGAGCAGTACTTC. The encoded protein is CASYRGDSGYEQYF.

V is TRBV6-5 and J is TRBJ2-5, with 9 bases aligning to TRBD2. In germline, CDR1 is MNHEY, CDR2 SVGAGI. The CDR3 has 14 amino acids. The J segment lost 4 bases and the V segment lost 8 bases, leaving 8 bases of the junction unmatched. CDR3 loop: CASSLSGSSETQYF. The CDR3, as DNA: TGTGCCAGCTCTCTTAGCGGGAGTTCAGAGACCCAGTACTTC.

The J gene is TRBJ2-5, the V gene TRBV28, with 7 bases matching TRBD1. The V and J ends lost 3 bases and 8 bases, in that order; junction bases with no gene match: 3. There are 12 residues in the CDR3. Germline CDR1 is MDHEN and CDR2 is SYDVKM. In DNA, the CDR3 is TGTGCCAGCAGTTTTACAGGGGAAACCCAGTACTTC. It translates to CASSFTGETQYF.

CDR3 loop: CASSITGSGNTIYF. For the CDR3, the DNA is TGTGCCAGTAGTATAACGGGATCCGGTAACACCATATATTTT. The chain has TRBV19 and TRBJ1-3; the D is unclear. Germline V CDR1 and CDR2: LNHDA, SQIVND (reference sequence). Trimming shortened V by 2 bases and J by 7 bases, and 12 bases separated the two germline ends. The CDR3 extends over 14 amino acids.

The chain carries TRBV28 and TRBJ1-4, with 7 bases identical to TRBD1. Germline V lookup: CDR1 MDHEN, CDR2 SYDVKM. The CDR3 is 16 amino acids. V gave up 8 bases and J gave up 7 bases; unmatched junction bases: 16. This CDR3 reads CASSLEGAGESEKLFF. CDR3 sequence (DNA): TGTGCCAGCTCCTTAGAGGGGGCCGGGGAATCTGAAAAACTGTTTTTT.

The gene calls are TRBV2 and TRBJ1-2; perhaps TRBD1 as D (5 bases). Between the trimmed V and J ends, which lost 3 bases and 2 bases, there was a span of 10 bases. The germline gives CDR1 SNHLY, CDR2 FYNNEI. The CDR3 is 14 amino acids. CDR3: CASSEQGTNYGYTF. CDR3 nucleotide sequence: TGTGCCAGCAGTGAGCAGGGTACCAACTATGGCTACACCTTC. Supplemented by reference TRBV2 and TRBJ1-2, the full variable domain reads EPEVTQTPSHQVTQMGQEVILRCVPISNHLYFYWYRQILGQKVEFLVSFYNNEISEKSEIFDDQFSVERPDGSNFTLKIRSTKLEDSAMYFCASSEQGTNYGYTFGSGTRLTVV.

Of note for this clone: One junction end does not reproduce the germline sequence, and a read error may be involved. The CDR3 here is CASSLTWGGYCYTF. In nucleotides, the CDR3 is TGCGCCAGCAGCCTCACATGGGGAGGCTATTGCTACACCTTC. The V call is TRBV4-1, the J call TRBJ1-2; D ambiguous. Germline V lookup: CDR1 MGHRA, CDR2 YSYEKL. The CDR3 loop spans 14 amino acids.

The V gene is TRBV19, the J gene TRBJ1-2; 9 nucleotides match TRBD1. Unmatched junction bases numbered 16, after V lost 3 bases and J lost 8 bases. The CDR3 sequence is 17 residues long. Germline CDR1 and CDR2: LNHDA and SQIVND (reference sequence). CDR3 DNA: TGTGCCAGTAGTATGGCAAGGTTGAGGGACAGGGCCCGGGGCTACACCTTC. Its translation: CASSMARLRDRARGYTF.

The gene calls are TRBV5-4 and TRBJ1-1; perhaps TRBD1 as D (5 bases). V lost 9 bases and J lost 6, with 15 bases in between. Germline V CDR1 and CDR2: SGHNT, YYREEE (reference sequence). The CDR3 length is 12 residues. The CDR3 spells CAIQGEGPEAFF. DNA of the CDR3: TGTGCCATCCAAGGGGAGGGGCCTGAAGCTTTCTTT. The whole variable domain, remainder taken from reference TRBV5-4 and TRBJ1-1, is ETGVTQSPTHLIKTRGQQVTLRCSSQSGHNTVSWYQQALGQGPQFIFQYYREEENGRGNFPPRFSGLQFPNYSSELNVNALELDDSALYLCAIQGEGPEAFFGQGTRLTVV.

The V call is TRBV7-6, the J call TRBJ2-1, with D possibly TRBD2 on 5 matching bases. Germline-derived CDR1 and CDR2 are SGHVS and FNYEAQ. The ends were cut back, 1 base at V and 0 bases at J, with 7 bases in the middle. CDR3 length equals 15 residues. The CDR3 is CASSLVAGSYNEQFF. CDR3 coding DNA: TGTGCCAGCAGCTTAGTGGCGGGCTCCTACAATGAGCAGTTCTTC. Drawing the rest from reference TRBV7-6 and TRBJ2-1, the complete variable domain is GAGVSQSPRYKVTKRGQDVALRCDPISGHVSLYWYRQALGQGPEFLTYFNYEAQQDKSGLPNDRFSAERPEGSISTLTIQRTEQRDSAMYRCASSLVAGSYNEQFFGPGTRLTVL.

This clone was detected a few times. CDR3 DNA sequence: TGTGCCACCCCTCCGGGGAGCTCTGGGGCCAACGTCCTGACTTTC. As protein: CATPPGSSGANVLTF. The V call is TRBV5-4, the J call TRBJ2-6; perhaps TRBD2 as D (5 bases). The CDR3 totals 15 residues. CDR1 and CDR2 from the germline V gene are SGHNT and YYREEE (reference sequence). The germline V and J ends were trimmed by 9 bases and 0 bases, with 13 bases remaining between them.

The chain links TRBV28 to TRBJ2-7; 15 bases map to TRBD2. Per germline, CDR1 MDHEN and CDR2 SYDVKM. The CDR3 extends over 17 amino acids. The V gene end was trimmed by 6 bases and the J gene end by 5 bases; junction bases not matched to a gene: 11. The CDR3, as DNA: TGTGCCAGCAGCCCCGGACTAGCGGGAGGGGGGTTAGACGAGCAGTACTTC. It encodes CASSPGLAGGGLDEQYF. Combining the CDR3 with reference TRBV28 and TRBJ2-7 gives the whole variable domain DVKVTQSSRYLVKRTGEKVFLECVQDMDHENMFWYRQDPGLGLRLIYFSYDVKMKEKGDIPEGYSVSREKKERFSLILESASTNQTSMYLCASSPGLAGGGLDEQYFGPGTRLTVT.

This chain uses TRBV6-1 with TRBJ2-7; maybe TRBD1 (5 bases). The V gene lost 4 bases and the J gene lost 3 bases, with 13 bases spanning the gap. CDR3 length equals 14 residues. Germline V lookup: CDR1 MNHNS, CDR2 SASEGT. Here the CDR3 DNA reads TGTGCCAGCAGTGTTAATGGTCAGGGCTACGAGCAGTACTTC. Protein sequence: CASSVNGQGYEQYF.

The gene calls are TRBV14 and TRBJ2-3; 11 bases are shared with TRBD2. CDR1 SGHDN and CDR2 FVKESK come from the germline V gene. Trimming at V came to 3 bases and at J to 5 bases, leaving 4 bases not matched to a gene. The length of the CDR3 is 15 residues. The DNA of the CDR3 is TGTGCCAGCAGCCAGACTAGCGGGATGGGAGATACGCAGTATTTT. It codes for CASSQTSGMGDTQYF.

CDR3 coding DNA: TGTGCCAGCGTCCGACAGGGGGGTACCGGGGAGCTGTTTTTT. Its translation: CASVRQGGTGELFF. V gene TRBV2 combines with J gene TRBJ2-2; 9 bases line up with TRBD1. Per germline, CDR1 SNHLY and CDR2 FYNNEI. This CDR3 is 14 amino acids long. The J segment lost 5 bases and the V segment lost 8 bases, leaving 6 bases of the junction unmatched.

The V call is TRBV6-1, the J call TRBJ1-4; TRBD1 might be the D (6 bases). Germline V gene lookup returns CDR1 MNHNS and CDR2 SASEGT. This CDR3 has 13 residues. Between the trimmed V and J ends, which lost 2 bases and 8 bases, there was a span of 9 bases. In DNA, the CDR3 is TGTGCCAGCAGTGAAAGGCAGGGGGAAAAACTGTTTTTT. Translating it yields CASSERQGEKLFF.

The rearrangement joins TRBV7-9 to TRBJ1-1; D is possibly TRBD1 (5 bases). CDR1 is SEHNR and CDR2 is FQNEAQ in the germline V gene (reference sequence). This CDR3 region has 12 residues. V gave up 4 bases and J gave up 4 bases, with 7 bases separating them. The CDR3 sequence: CASSSGGTEAFF. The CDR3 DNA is TGTGCCAGCAGCTCCGGGGGCACTGAAGCTTTCTTT.

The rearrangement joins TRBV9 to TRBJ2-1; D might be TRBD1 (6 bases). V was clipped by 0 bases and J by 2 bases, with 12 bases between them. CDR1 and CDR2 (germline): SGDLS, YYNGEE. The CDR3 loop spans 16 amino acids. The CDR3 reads CASSVEGGATYNEQFF. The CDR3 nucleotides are TGTGCCAGCAGCGTAGAAGGGGGAGCTACCTACAATGAGCAGTTCTTC.